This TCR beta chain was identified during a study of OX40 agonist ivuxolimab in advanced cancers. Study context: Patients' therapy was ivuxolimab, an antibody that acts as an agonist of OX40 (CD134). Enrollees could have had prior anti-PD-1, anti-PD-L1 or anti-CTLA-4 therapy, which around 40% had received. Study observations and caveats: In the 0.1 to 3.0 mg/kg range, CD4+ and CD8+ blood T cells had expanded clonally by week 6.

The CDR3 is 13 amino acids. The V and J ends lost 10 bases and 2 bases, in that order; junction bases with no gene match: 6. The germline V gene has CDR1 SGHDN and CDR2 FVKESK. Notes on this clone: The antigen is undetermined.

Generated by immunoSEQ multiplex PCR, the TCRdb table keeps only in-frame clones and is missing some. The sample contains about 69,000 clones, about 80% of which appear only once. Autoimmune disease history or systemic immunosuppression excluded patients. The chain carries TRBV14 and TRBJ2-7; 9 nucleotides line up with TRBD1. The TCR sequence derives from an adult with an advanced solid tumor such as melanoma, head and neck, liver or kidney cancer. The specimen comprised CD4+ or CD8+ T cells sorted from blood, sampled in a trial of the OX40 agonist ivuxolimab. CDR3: CATHRDRAYEQYF. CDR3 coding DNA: TGTGCCACCCACCGGGACAGGGCCTACGAGCAGTACTTC.